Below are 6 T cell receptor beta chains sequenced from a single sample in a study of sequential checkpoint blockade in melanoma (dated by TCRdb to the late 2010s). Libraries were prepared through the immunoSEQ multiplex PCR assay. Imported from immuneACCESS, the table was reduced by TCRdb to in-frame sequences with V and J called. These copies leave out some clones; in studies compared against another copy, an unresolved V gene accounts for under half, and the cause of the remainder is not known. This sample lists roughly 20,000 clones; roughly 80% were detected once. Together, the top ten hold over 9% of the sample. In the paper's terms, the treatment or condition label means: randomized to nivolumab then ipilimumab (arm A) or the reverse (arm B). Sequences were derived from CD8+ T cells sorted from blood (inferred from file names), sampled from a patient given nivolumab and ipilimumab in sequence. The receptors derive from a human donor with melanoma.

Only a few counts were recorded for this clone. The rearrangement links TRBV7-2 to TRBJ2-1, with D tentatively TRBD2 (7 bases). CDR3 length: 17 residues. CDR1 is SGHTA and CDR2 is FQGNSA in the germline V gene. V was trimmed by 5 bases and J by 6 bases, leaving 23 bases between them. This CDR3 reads CASSNPGAGARGNEQFF. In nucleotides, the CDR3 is TGTGCCAGCAGCAACCCGGGGGCGGGGGCGCGCGGCAATGAGCAGTTCTTC.

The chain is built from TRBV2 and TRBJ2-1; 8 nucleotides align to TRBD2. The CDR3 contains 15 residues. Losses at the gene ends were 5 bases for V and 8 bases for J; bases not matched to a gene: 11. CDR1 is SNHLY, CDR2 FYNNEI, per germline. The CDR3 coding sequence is TGTGCCAGCAGTAGACTAGGCGGGAGGAGAGATGAGCAGTTCTTC. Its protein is CASSRLGGRRDEQFF.

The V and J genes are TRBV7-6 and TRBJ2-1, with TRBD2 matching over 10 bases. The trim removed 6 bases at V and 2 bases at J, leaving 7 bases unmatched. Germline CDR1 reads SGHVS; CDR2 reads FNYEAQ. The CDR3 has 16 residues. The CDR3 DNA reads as TGTGCCAGCAGTCCTCTAGCGGGGGAGACCTACAATGAGCAGTTCTTC. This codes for CASSPLAGETYNEQFF.

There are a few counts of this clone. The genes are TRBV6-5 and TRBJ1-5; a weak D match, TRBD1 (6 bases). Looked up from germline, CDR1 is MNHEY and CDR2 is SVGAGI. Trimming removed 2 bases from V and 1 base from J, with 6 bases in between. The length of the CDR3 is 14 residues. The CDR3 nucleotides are TGTGCCAGCAGTTACAGGGGGAGCAATCAGCCCCAGCATTTT. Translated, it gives CASSYRGSNQPQHF.

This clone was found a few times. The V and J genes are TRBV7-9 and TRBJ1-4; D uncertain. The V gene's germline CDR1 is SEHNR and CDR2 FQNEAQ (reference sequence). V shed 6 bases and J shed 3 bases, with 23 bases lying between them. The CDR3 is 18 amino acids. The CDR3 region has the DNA TGTGCCAGCAGACATACTCGGGCCTCGGGGTTAGCTAATGAAAAACTGTTTTTT. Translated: CASRHTRASGLANEKLFF.

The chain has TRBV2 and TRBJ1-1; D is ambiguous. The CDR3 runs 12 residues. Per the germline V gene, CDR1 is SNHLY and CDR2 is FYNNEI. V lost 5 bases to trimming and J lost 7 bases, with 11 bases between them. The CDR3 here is CASSTPHGEAFF. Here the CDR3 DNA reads TGTGCCAGCAGTACCCCCCACGGTGAAGCTTTCTTT.